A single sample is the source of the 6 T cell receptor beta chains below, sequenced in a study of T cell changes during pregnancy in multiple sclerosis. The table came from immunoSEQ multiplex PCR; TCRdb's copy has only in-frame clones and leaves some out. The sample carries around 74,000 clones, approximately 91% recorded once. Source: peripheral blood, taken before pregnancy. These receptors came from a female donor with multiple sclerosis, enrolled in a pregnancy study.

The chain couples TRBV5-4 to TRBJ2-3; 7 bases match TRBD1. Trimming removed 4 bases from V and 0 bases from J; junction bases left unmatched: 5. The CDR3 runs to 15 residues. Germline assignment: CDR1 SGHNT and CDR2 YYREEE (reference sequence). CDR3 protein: CASSVSGQSTDTQYF. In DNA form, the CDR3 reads TGTGCCAGCAGCGTATCGGGACAGAGCACAGATACGCAGTATTTT.

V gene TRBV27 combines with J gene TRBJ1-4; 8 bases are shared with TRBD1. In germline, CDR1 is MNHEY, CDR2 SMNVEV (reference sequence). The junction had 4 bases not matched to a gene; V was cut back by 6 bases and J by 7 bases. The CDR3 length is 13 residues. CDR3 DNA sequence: TGTGCCAGCAGGGGACAGGTTTTTGAAAAACTGTTTTTT. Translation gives CASRGQVFEKLFF.

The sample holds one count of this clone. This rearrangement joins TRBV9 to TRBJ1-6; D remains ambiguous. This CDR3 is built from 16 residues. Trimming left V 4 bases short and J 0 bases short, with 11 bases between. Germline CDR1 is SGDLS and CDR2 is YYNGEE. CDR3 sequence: CASSPRFSSYNSPLHF. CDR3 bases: TGTGCCAGCAGCCCTCGGTTTAGCTCCTATAATTCACCCCTCCACTTT.

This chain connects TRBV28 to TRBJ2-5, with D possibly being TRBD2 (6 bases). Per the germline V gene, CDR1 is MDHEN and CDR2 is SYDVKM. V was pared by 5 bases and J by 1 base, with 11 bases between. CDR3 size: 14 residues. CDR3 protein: CASSPRDFQETQYF. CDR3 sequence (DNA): TGTGCCAGCAGTCCCCGGGACTTCCAAGAGACCCAGTACTTC.

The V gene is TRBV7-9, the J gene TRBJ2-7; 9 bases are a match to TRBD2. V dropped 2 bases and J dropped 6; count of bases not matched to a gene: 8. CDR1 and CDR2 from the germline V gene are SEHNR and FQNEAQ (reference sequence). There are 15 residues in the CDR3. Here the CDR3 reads CASSLQASGKVEQYF. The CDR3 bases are TGTGCCAGCAGCTTACAAGCTAGCGGGAAGGTCGAGCAGTACTTC.

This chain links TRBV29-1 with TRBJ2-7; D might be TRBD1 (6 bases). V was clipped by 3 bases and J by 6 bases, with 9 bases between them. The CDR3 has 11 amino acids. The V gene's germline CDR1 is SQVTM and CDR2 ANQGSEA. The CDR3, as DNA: TGCAGCGTTGATTTAGGGGGCGAGCAGTACTTC. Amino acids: CSVDLGGEQYF.